This T cell receptor beta chain was obtained from a study of blood T cell repertoires in COVID-19 (dated by TCRdb to 2020 to 2021). With respect to the entire study: Samples covering the acute and convalescent phases of COVID-19 were provided by collaborators in the United States, Italy and Spain. Where available, HLA class I and class II types were obtained from metadata supplied by the sample provider rather than from assay-based typing. Subjects who had been exposed to COVID-19, were actively infected with it, or had recovered from it provided the deeply sampled blood TCRbeta repertoires that made up the dataset. Nearly every sample came with metadata listing a de-identified subject ID, COVID-19 status, age in years and sex. The material from the prospective study consisted of cDNA or gDNA derived from T cells, B-cell-depleted T cells, or PBMCs. Samples came from the ongoing ImmuneRACE study (first 160 participants) plus 1,254 subjects from 6 global collaborators. The repertoires were released in a freely available public database intended as a resource for research on the immune response to SARS-CoV-2. Broader findings and caveats from the paper: Clinical and demographic metadata were provided uncurated, with the amount varying by source and participant.

One collaborating source in Seattle enrolled patients during active infection and followed them longitudinally through the course of disease. Each collaborating institution followed its own protocols to collect whole blood in K2EDTA tubes. Collaborator samples were shipped for TCRbeta analysis as frozen whole blood, isolated PBMCs, or DNA extracted from either sample type. The immunoSEQ Assay, a bias-controlled multiplex PCR, was used to amplify TCRbeta CDR3 regions from genomic DNA. Regarding the original processing steps: The number of nucleated cells in each sample was estimated by amplification of reference gene primers within the assay. To quantify the absolute abundance of each unique TCRbeta CDR3 rearrangement, sequence reads were collapsed and filtered. For each sample, productive Simpson clonality was calculated by taking the square root of Simpson's diversity index across productive rearrangements. In TCRdb, the immuneACCESS table is reduced to in-frame sequences with V and J assigned. These tables do not hold every clone; where another copy was compared, an unresolved V gene accounts for under half, and the others remain unexplained. The V and J calls and clone size come from that table; D and trimming were worked out from the DNA. The table for this sample lists about 480,000 clones; roughly nine tenths of them were counted only once. The ten largest make up around 0.95% of the sample.

A remark on this clone: The clone's antigen remains unknown. No qualities accompany the bases; no much larger clone lies one base away.

The germline V gene (reference sequence) yields MNHEY for CDR1 and SMNVEV for CDR2. V lost 3 bases and J lost 6 bases, and the count of bases not matched to a germline gene is 3. The CDR3, from cysteine to phenylalanine, totals 13 residues. The retained sequence is limited to the CDR3, 39 bases, with the frame set at the first base. This sequence was found in a man between 18 and 29 years old with COVID-19, enrolled during active disease. Sequenced material: peripheral blood. The chain joins TRBV27 to TRBJ1-2, with TRBD1 matching 8 junction bases. Read as DNA, the sequence is TGTGCCAGCAGTTTGTCCAGGGGGCATGGCTACACCTTC. It is translated as CASSLSRGHGYTF.